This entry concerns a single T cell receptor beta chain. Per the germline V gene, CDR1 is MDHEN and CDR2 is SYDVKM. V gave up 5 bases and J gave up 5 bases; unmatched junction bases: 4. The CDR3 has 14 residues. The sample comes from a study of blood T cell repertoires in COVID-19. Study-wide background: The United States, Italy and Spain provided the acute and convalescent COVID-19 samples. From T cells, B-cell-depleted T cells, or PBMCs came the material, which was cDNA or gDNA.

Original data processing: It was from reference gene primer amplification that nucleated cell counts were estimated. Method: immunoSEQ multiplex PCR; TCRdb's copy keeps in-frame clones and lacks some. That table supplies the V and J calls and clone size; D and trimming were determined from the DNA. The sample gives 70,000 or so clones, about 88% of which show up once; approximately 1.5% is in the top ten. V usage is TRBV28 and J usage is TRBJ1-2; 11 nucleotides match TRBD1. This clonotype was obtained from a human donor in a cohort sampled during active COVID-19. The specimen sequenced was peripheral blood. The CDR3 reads CASSGQGARYGYTF. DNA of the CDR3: TGTGCCAGCAGTGGACAGGGGGCAAGGTATGGCTACACCTTC.